Only a few counts were recorded for the clone carrying this T cell receptor (beta chain). Germline CDR1 SQVTM, CDR2 ANQGSEA. V shed 4 bases and J 6 bases; nucleotides not matched to a gene: 4. The CDR3 contains 13 residues. The data were taken from a study of T-cell reconstitution after alpha-beta-depleted transplantation in children. Unique molecular identifiers tagged the TCRbeta library. A single record per CDR3 protein comes from TCRdb applying MiXCR to the PCR reads. The repertoire holds about a million distinct CDR3 sequences, with under 30% as singletons. The sequencing used PBMCs, mostly from graft donor cells, collected 360 days after TCRalphabeta/CD19-depleted stem cell transplant. This TCR derives from a boy under two years old who had a stem cell transplant for SCID, so the T cells may come from the graft donor. The chain links TRBV29-1 to TRBJ2-4; 9 bases fit TRBD1. The CDR3, as DNA: TGCAGCGTTGGGGACAGGGAGGGAAACATTCAGTACTTC. Amino acid sequence: CSVGDREGNIQYF.